Below, one T cell receptor (beta chain) is given with its context. Its target is not known. Time point specified: week 11, during vaccination. The study gave 300 ug of mutant IDH1 20-mer peptide per vaccine dose, with topical imiquimod. This entry belongs to a study of a mutant IDH1 vaccine in newly diagnosed glioma. Study-level information: Scheduled for weeks 1, 3, 5, 7, 11, 15, 19 and 23, eight vaccinations were given to patients.

Only in-frame clones appear in the TCRdb table, and some are missing; sequencing was by immunoSEQ multiplex PCR. This sample has approximately 64,000 clones; around 84% occur once, and the top ten carry roughly 9%. The CDR3 has 14 residues. From germline, CDR1 is LNHDA and CDR2 SQIVND (reference sequence). V was pared by 1 base and J by 7 bases, with 10 bases between. The origin of this receptor is a woman between 50 and 59 years old with glioma. Sample: PBMCs, taken from a glioma patient whose treatment included an IDH1 peptide vaccine. V gene TRBV19 combines with J gene TRBJ1-4, with D uncertain. The CDR3 nucleotides read TGTGCCAGTAGTATAGGAGGGAACGGTGAAAAACTGTTTTTT. It encodes CASSIGGNGEKLFF. The entire variable domain, with the rest obtained from reference TRBV19 and TRBJ1-4, is as follows: DGGITQSPKYLFRKEGQNVTLSCEQNLNHDAMYWYRQDPGQGLRLIYYSQIVNDFQKGDIAEGYSVSREKKESFPLTVTSAQKNPTAFYLCASSIGGNGEKLFFGSGTQLSVL.